This T cell receptor (beta chain) derives from a study of T cell changes during pregnancy in multiple sclerosis. This table comes from immunoSEQ multiplex PCR, and its TCRdb copy is limited to in-frame clones, with some not included. The sample has 25,000 to 35,000 clones; 75% to 95% are singletons. This clone has a handful of counts. This CDR3 is 15 amino acids long. V shed 1 base, J shed 6 bases, and the junction held 8 bases outside the gene matches. The V gene's germline CDR1 is LGHNA and CDR2 YSLEER. The origin of this receptor is a female donor with multiple sclerosis, enrolled in a pregnancy study. Here the sequenced sample was CD8+ T cells from peripheral blood mononuclear cells, taken before pregnancy. The V and J genes are TRBV4-3 and TRBJ1-2; 7 nucleotides agree with TRBD1. The CDR3 DNA follows: TGCGCCAGCAGCCAAGGCGGAGGGGGCACCCATGGCTACACCTTC. It is translated as CASSQGGGGTHGYTF.